This TCR beta chain is from a study of technical replicates of blood from a few donors. The CDR3 has 19 amino acids. The V end was cut by 0 bases, the J end by 5 bases, with 23 bases between. Germline V gives CDR1 LNHDA, CDR2 SQIVND (reference sequence). Sequenced by immunoSEQ multiplex PCR; TCRdb stores in-frame clones only, minus some. The sample lists over 80,000 clones; 90% to 97% were seen once. The sequence derives from a human donor in good health. Sequencing was performed on T cells isolated from PBMCs. The chain employs TRBV19 and TRBJ2-1; no definite D call. The CDR3 DNA follows: TGTGCCAGTAGTATAGATCGTAGCAGCTCGCTATTAAAAAACAATGAGCAGTTCTTC. It codes for CASSIDRSSSLLKNNEQFF. Combining the CDR3 with reference TRBV19 and TRBJ2-1 gives the whole variable domain DGGITQSPKYLFRKEGQNVTLSCEQNLNHDAMYWYRQDPGQGLRLIYYSQIVNDFQKGDIAEGYSVSREKKESFPLTVTSAQKNPTAFYLCASSIDRSSSLLKNNEQFFGPGTRLTVL.